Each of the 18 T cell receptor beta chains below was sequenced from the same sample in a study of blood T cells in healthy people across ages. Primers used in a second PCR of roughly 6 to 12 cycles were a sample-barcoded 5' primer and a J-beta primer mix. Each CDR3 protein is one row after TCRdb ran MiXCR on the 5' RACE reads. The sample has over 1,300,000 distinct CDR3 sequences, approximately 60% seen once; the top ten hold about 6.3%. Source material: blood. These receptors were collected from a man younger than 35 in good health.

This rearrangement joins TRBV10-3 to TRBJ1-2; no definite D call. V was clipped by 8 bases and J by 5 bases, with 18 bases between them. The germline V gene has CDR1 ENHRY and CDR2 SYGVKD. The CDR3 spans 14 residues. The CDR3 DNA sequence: TGTGCCATCGGTGGAGAGAGACTCGCGTATGGCTACACCTTC. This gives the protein CAIGGERLAYGYTF.

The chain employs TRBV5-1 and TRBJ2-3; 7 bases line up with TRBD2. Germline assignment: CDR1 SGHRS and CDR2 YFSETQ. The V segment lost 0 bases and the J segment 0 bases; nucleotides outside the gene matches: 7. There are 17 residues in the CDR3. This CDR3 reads CASSLDPGGGSTDTQYF. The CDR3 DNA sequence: TGCGCCAGCAGCTTGGACCCTGGCGGGGGTAGCACAGATACGCAGTATTTT. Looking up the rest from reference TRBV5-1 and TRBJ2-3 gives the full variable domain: KAGVTQTPRYLIKTRGQQVTLSCSPISGHRSVSWYQQTPGQGLQFLFEYFSETQRNKGNFPGRFSGRQFSNSRSEMNVSTLELGDSALYLCASSLDPGGGSTDTQYFGPGTRLTVL.

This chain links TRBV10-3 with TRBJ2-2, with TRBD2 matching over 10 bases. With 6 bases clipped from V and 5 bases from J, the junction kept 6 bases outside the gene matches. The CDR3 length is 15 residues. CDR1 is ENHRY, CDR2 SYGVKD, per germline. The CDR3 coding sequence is TGTGCCATCAGCACCGTAGCGGGAGGAACCGGGGAGCTGTTTTTT. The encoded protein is CAISTVAGGTGELFF.

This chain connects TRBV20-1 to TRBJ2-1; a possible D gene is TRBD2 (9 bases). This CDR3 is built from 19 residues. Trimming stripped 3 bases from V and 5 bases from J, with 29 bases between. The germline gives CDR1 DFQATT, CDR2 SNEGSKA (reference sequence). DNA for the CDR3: TGCAGTGCTAGGGGACAGGACCTTGTCGGGACTAGCTCTCACAATGAGCAGTTCTTC. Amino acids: CSARGQDLVGTSSHNEQFF.

The CDR3 bases are TGCGCCAGCAGTCCCCGGGGGAGCTTACTGGGCCCGGACTATGGCTACACCTTC. Encoded protein: CASSPRGSLLGPDYGYTF. The chain has TRBV5-1 and TRBJ1-2, with a possible D match to TRBD1 (5 bases). Trimming removed 5 bases at V and 3 bases at J, with 26 bases between. Germline lookup yields CDR1 SGHRS and CDR2 YFSETQ. This CDR3 is built from 18 residues.

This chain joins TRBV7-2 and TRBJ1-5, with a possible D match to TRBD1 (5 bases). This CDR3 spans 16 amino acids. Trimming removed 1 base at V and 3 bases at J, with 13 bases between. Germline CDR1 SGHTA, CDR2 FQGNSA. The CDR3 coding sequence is TGTGCCAGCAGCTTAGGCGGGGCGACCCCCAATCAGCCCCAGCATTTT. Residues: CASSLGGATPNQPQHF.

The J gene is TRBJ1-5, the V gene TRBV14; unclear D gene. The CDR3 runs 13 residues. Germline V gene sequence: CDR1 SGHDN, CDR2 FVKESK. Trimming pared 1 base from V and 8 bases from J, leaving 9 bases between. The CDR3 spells CASSQGNGKPQHF. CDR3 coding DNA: TGTGCCAGCAGCCAAGGAAACGGGAAGCCCCAGCATTTT.

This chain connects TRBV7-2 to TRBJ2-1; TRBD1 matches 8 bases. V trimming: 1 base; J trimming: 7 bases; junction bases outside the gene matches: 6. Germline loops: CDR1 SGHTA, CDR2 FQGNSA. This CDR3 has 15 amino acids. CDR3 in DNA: TGTGCCAGCAGCTTAGGGCCGGACAGGGCTAATGAGCAGTTCTTC. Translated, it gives CASSLGPDRANEQFF. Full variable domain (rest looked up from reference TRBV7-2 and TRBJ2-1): GAGVSQSPSNKVTEKGKDVELRCDPISGHTALYWYRQSLGQGLEFLIYFQGNSAPDKSGLPSDRFSAERTGGSVSTLTIQRTQQEDSAVYLCASSLGPDRANEQFFGPGTRLTVL.

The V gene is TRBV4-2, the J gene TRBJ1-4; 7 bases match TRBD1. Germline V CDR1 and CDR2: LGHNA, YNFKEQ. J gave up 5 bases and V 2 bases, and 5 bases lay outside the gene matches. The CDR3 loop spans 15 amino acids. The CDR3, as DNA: TGTGCCAGCAGCCAATGGGACAGCGACAATGAAAAACTGTTTTTT. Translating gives CASSQWDSDNEKLFF.

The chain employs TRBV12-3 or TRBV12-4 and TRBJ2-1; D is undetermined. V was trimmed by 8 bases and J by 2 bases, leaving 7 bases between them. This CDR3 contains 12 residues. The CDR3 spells CASGVTYNEQFF. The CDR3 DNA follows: TGTGCCAGCGGGGTCACCTACAATGAGCAGTTCTTC.

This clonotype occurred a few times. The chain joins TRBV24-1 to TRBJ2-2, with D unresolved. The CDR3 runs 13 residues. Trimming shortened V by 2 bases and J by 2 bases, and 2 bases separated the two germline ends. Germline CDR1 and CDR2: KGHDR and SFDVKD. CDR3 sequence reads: CATSDYNTGELFF. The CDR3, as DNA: TGTGCCACCAGTGATTATAACACCGGGGAGCTGTTTTTT.

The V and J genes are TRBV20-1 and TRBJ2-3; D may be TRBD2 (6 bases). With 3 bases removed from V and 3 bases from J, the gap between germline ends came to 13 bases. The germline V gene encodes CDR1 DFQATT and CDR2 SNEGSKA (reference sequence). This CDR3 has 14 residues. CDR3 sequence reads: CSASLGEATDTQYF. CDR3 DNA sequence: TGCAGTGCTAGTCTGGGGGAGGCGACAGATACGCAGTATTTT.

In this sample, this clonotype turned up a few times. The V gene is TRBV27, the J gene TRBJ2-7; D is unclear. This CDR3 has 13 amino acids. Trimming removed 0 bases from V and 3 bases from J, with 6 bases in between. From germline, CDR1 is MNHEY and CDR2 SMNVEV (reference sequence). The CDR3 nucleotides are TGTGCCAGCAGTTTATCCCCCTACTACGAGCAGTACTTC. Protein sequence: CASSLSPYYEQYF.

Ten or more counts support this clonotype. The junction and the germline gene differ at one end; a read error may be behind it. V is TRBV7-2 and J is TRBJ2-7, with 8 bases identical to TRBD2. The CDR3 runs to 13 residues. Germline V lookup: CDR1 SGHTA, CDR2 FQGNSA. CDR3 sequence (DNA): TGCGCCAGCAGCCCACGGGGGGGCTACGAGCAGTACTTC. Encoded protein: CASSPRGGYEQYF.

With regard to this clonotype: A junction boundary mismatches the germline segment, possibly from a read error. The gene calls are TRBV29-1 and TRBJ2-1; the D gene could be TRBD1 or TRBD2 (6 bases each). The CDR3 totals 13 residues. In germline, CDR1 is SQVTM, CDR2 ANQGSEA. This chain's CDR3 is CSIEVRGRSEQFF. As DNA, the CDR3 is TGCAGCATTGAGGTTAGGGGGAGGAGTGAGCAGTTCTTC.

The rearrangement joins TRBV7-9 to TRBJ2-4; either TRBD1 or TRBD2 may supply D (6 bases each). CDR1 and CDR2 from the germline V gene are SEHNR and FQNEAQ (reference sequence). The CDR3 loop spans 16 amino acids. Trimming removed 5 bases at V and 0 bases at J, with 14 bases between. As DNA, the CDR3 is TGTGCCAGCAGCCTAGGAGGGGGACTAGCCAAAAACATTCAGTACTTC. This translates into CASSLGGGLAKNIQYF.

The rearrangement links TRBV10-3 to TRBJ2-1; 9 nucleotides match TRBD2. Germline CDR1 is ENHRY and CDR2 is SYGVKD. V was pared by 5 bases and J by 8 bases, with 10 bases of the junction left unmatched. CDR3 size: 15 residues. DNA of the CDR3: TGTGCCATCAGTACCTACTTAATAGCGGGGGATGAGCAGTTCTTC. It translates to CAISTYLIAGDEQFF.

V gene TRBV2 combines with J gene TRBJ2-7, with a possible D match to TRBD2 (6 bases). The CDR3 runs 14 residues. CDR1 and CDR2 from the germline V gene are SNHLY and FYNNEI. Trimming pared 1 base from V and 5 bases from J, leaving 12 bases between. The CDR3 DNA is TGTGCCAGCAGTGAAGGGCCGGGGGAAGACGAGCAGTACTTC. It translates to CASSEGPGEDEQYF.